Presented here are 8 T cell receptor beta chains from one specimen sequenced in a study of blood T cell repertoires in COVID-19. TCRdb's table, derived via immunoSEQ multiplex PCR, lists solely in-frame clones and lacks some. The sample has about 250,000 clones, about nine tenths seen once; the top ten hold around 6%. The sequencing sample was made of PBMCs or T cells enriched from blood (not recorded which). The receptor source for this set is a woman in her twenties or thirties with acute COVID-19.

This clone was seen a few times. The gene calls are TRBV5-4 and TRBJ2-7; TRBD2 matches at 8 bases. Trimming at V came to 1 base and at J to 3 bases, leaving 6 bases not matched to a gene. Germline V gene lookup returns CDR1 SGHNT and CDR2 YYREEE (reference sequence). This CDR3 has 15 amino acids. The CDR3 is CASSLLLAGHYEQYF. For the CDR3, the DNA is TGTGCCAGCAGCTTGTTGTTAGCGGGACACTACGAGCAGTACTTC.

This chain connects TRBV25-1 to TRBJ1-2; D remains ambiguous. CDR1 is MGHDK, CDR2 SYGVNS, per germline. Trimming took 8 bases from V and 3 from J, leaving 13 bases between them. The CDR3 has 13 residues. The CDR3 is CASRRDTDYGYTF. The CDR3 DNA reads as TGTGCCAGCCGCCGGGATACGGACTATGGCTACACCTTC.

The CDR3 coding sequence is TGTGCCAGCACGAGGGGGCTGGACACTGAAGCTTTCTTT. Translated: CASTRGLDTEAFF. This rearrangement joins TRBV12-3 or TRBV12-4 to TRBJ1-1; 7 nucleotides line up with TRBD1. The CDR3 consists of 13 residues. With 7 bases clipped from V and 3 bases from J, the junction kept 5 bases outside the gene matches.

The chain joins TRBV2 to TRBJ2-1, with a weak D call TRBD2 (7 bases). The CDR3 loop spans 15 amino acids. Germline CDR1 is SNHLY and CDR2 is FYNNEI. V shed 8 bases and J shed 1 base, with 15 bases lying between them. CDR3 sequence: CASGGRGGSYNEQFF. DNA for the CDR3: TGTGCCAGCGGGGGCCGGGGAGGGTCCTACAATGAGCAGTTCTTC.

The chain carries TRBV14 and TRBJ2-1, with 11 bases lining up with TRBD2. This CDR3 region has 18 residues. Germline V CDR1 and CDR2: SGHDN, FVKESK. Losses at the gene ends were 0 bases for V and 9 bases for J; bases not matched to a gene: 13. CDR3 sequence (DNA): TGTGCCAGCAGCCAAGAGGCCGAAACTAGCGGGAGTTTACTTGAGCAGTTCTTC. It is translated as CASSQEAETSGSLLEQFF.

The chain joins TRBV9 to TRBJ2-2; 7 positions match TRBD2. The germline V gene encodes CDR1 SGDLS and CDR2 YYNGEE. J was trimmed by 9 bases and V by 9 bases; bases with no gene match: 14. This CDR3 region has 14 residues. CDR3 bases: TGTGCCACCAGTGGTAGCGCGGGAGACAGGGAGCTGTTTTTT. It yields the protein CATSGSAGDRELFF.

CDR3 DNA sequence: TGTGCCAGCAGTGATGCGGGTTCCTACAATGAGCAGTTCTTC. It specifies CASSDAGSYNEQFF. The rearrangement joins TRBV2 to TRBJ2-1; perhaps TRBD2 as D (5 bases). The CDR3 extends over 14 amino acids. The germline V gene encodes CDR1 SNHLY and CDR2 FYNNEI. V lost 3 bases, J lost 1 base, and 7 bases lay in between.

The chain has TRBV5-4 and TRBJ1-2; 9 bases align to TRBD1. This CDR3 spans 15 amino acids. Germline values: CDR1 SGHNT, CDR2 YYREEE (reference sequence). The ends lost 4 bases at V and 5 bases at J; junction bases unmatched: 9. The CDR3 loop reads CASSIRDRVRYGYTF. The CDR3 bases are TGTGCCAGCAGCATCCGGGACAGGGTGCGGTATGGCTACACCTTC.